This T cell receptor beta chain was documented in a study of shared clonotypes between healthy human individuals. Naive CD4+ cells were CD45RA-selected; the remaining cells were memory. For each subset, genomic DNA was distributed in equal portions over several immunoSEQ plates. Data came from immunoSEQ multiplex PCR; TCRdb stores just in-frame clones and leaves some out. The data contain over 2 million clones, 92% of them singletons. The specimen was naive CD4+ T cells from PBMCs. The subset is: CD45RA+ positively selected. The sequence derives from a man aged 18 to 30 in good health. Some clones in this sample may be carry-over from other donors' samples.

The CDR3 protein is CASSLGQHTEAFF. CDR3 DNA: TGTGCCAGCAGTCTCGGACAGCACACTGAAGCTTTCTTT. This chain links TRBV6-1 with TRBJ1-1; TRBD1 might be the D (6 bases). This CDR3 is 13 amino acids long. From germline, CDR1 is MNHNS and CDR2 SASEGT. V lost 5 bases to trimming and J lost 3 bases, with 10 bases between them.